This TCR beta chain was identified during a study of blood T cell repertoires in COVID-19. About the study: Sample material is recorded as cDNA or gDNA derived from T cells, B-cell-depleted T cells, or PBMCs.

TCRdb keeps only in-frame clones here, not all; method: immunoSEQ multiplex PCR. The sample contains about 400,000 clones, roughly 90% of which appear only once. Trimming removed 3 bases at V and 4 bases at J, with 7 bases between. The germline gives CDR1 MGHRA, CDR2 YSYEKL. This CDR3 is 12 amino acids long. Cohort assignment relied on participant-reported clinical history. Sequenced: PBMCs or T cells enriched from blood (not recorded which). The J gene is TRBJ2-7, the V gene TRBV4-1; D not certain. The clonotype originates from a woman aged 25-40 years who had recovered from COVID-19. The CDR3 DNA sequence: TGCGCCAGCAGCCAGGGCCAGTACGAGCAGTACTTC. Its translation is CASSQGQYEQYF.